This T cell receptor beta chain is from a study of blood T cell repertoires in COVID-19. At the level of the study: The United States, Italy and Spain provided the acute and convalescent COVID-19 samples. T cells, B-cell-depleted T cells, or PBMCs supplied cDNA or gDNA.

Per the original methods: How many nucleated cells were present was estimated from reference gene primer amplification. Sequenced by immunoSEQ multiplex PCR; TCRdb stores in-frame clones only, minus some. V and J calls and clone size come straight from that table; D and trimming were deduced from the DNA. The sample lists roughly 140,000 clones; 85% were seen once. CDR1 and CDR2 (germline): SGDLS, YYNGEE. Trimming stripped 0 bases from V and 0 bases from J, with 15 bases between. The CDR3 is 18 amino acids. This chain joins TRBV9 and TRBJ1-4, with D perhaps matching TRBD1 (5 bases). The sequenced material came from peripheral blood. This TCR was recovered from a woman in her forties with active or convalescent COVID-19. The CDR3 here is CASSVGYRGGATNEKLFF. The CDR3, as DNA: TGTGCCAGCAGCGTAGGGTATCGGGGGGGAGCAACTAATGAAAAACTGTTTTTT. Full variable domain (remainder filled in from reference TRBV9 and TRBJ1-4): DSGVTQTPKHLITATGQRVTLRCSPRSGDLSVYWYQQSLDQGLQFLIQYYNGEERAKGNILERFSAQQFPDLHSELNLSSLELGDSALYFCASSVGYRGGATNEKLFFGSGTQLSVL.